Below are 3 T cell receptor beta chains sequenced from a single sample in a study of shared clonotypes between healthy human individuals. Repertoires were generated with immunoSEQ multiplex PCR, while TCRdb's copy carries only in-frame clones and drops some. The table lists a few million clones, more than 80% of them singletons. The sequencing input was naive CD4+ T cells from PBMCs. Indicated subset: CD45RA+ positively selected. Receptors were obtained from a man between 18 and 29 years old in good health. Some clones in this sample may be carry-over from other donors' samples.

The chain uses TRBV28 and TRBJ2-7, with D tentatively TRBD1 or TRBD2 (6 bases each). CDR1 and CDR2 (germline): MDHEN, SYDVKM. V was pared by 4 bases and J by 7 bases, with 11 bases between. The CDR3 is 12 residues long. The CDR3 loop is CASSWGAREQYF. The CDR3 nucleotides read TGTGCCAGCAGTTGGGGGGCGAGGGAGCAGTACTTC.

V is TRBV10-3 and J is TRBJ2-5; 8 bases match TRBD2. The trim removed 4 bases at V and 1 base at J, leaving 11 bases unmatched. This CDR3 region has 17 residues. CDR1 ENHRY and CDR2 SYGVKD come from the germline V gene. The CDR3 loop reads CAISVRLAGFFQETQYF. The CDR3 DNA reads as TGTGCCATCAGTGTCCGGCTAGCGGGTTTCTTCCAAGAGACCCAGTACTTC.

Here the CDR3 reads CASSSVWTSGVYNEQFF. As DNA, the CDR3 is TGTGCCAGCAGTTCGGTATGGACTAGCGGAGTCTACAATGAGCAGTTCTTC. The V and J genes are TRBV27 and TRBJ2-1; 10 nucleotides agree with TRBD2. Germline V lookup: CDR1 MNHEY, CDR2 SMNVEV (reference sequence). V trimming: 4 bases; J trimming: 3 bases; junction bases outside the gene matches: 9. CDR3 length: 17 residues.